This entry features one T cell receptor (beta chain) sequence. Its antigen remains unidentified. The unexposed donors gave CD4+ T cells in about 2010-2018, prior to COVID-19. Isolation of CD4+ T cells took place after approximately 10 days in culture. Cells permitting, SARS-CoV-2 S/N and four cold-coronavirus spikes were tested on unexposed-donor CD4+ T cells. This specimen comes from a study of CD4 T cells in relation to SARS-CoV-2 and coronaviruses. Study details: The HLA restriction of the shared crossreactive spike epitopes was mapped.

The method was immunoSEQ multiplex PCR; TCRdb's version includes in-frame clones alone and lacks a portion of them. The profile shows 20,000 or so clones, about 86% of them singletons. The germline V gene has CDR1 MGHRA and CDR2 YSYEKL. This CDR3 contains 15 residues. The J segment lost 5 bases and the V segment lost 0 bases, leaving 3 bases of the junction unmatched. The chain employs TRBV4-1 and TRBJ1-1, with 10 bases fitting TRBD1. The clonotype comes from a human donor in good health. Sequencing was performed on CD4+ T cells from PBMCs, cultured in vitro. CDR3 sequence (DNA): TGCGCCAGCAGCCAAGAAGACAGGGGGCGGACTGAAGCTTTCTTT. Translating it yields CASSQEDRGRTEAFF.